This TCR beta chain was retrieved from a study of blood T cell repertoires in COVID-19 (dated by TCRdb to the early 2020s). About the investigation overall: Samples from collaborators originated in the United States, Italy and Spain and spanned both the acute and convalescent phases of COVID-19. The repertoires were released in a freely available public database meant as a resource for research on the immune response to SARS-CoV-2. The samples were drawn from two sources: the first 160 participants of the ongoing ImmuneRACE study, and 1,200 or so subjects contributed by 6 global collaborators. Nearly every sample came with metadata listing a de-identified subject ID, COVID-19 status, age in years and sex. Where available, HLA class I and class II types were obtained from metadata supplied by the sample provider rather than from assay-based typing. The dataset comprised deeply sampled blood TCRbeta repertoires from subjects exposed to, actively infected with, or recovered from COVID-19. The material from the prospective study consisted of cDNA or gDNA derived from T cells, B-cell-depleted T cells, or PBMCs.

General conclusions and limits of the study: How much clinical and demographic metadata was included differed by source and by participant, and the metadata was provided uncurated.

For this clone: Its cognate antigen has yet to be identified. Base qualities are not provided; no much larger clone lies one nucleotide away.

The cysteine opens and the phenylalanine closes a CDR3 of 14 amino acids. Just the 42-base CDR3 DNA is kept, in frame starting at base 1. The junction shows trimming of 3 bases on V and 7 bases on J, and the gene matches do not reach 7 bases of it. Sequences WSHSY (CDR1) and SAAADI (CDR2) are obtained from the germline V gene. Collaborating institutions collected whole blood in K2EDTA tubes following their own protocols. Collaborator samples were shipped for TCRbeta analysis as frozen whole blood, isolated PBMCs, or DNA extracted from either sample type. TCRbeta CDR3 regions were amplified from genomic DNA by means of the immunoSEQ Assay, a bias-controlled multiplex PCR. The study's own analysis went as follows. The number of nucleated cells in each sample was estimated from the amplification of reference gene primers within the assay. To quantify the absolute abundance of each unique TCRbeta CDR3 rearrangement, sequence reads were collapsed and filtered. For each sample, productive Simpson clonality was calculated as the square root of Simpson's diversity index over productive rearrangements. TCRdb mirrors the immuneACCESS table, restricted to in-frame sequences. Some clones are absent from its copies; in checked studies, under half trace to an unresolved V gene, and the reason for the others is unknown. The V and J calls and clone size are taken from that table; D and trimming were inferred from the DNA. The sample table lists hundreds of thousands of clones, 90% of them with a count of one. Over 0.2% of the sample is held by the ten biggest clonotypes.

This sequence uses TRBV10-2 and TRBJ2-5, with 8 middle bases fitting TRBD2. This receptor was identified in a woman between 18 and 29 years old with acute or convalescent COVID-19. The source material was peripheral blood. The sequenced DNA: TGCGCCAGCAGTGATGGAAGCGGGGGTTGGACCCAGTACTTC. The encoded protein is CASSDGSGGWTQYF.